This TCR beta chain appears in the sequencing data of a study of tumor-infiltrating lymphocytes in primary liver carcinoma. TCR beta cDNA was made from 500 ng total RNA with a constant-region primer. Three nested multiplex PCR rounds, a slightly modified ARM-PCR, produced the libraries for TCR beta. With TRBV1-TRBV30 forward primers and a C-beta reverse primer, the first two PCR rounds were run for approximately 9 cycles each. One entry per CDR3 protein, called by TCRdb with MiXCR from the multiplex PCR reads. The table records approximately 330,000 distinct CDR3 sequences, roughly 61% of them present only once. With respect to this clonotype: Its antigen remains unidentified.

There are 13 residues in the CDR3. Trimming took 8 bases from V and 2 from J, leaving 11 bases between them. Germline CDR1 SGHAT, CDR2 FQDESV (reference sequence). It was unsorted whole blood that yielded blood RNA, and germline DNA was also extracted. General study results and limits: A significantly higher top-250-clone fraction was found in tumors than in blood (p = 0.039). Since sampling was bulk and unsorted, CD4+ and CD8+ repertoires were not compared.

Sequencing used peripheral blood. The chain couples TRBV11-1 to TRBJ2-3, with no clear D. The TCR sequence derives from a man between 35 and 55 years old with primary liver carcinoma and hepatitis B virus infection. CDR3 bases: TGTGCCAGCTGCCAATTCCCCACAGATACGCAGTATTTT. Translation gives CASCQFPTDTQYF.